The text below deals with one TCR beta chain. Its specificity is not known. These data come from a study of cytomegalovirus exposure and HLA in healthy donors. Study information: Drawn from HLA-typed donors, approximately 85 million unique TCRs were held in an early data release.

Findings and limits, study-wide: Sequencing had likely introduced a cluster of highly shared sequence variants as an artifact. There were some public TCRs occurring in many donors, but most TCR sequences were rare. Clonal expansion was found to be greater in HLA-associated TCR beta chains than in equally common others in a later analysis.

Amplification used 60 Vbeta primers and 13 Jbeta primers. Assay used: immunoSEQ multiplex PCR; TCRdb lists only in-frame clones, some missing. The data show 85,000 to 110,000 clones, and the top ten clones hold 3.5%. The germline V gene encodes CDR1 SGHDT and CDR2 YYEEEE. The CDR3 has 13 amino acids. The V segment lost 2 bases and the J segment 7 bases; nucleotides outside the gene matches: 5. The source of this sequence is a man in his forties in good health and CMV-seronegative. The rearrangement links TRBV5-6 to TRBJ1-1; TRBD1 aligns across 7 bases. The specimen sequenced was PBMCs. This CDR3 reads CASSFQGGGEAFF. The CDR3 DNA is TGTGCCAGCAGCTTTCAGGGGGGCGGTGAAGCTTTCTTT.